Below are 26 T cell receptor beta chains sequenced from a single sample in a study of CD4 T cells in relation to SARS-CoV-2 and coronaviruses. Only in-frame clones appear in the TCRdb table, and some are missing; sequencing was by immunoSEQ multiplex PCR. Of about 68,000 clones in the sample, about 92% were seen once. The unexposed donors gave CD4+ T cells in about 2010-2019, prior to COVID-19. The source material was naive CD4+ T cells from PBMCs. Subset specified: naive CD4+ T cells isolated by negative enrichment. The origin of the receptors is a human donor in good health.

V usage is TRBV27 and J usage is TRBJ2-2; no firm D call. CDR1 is MNHEY and CDR2 is SMNVEV in the germline V gene (reference sequence). V was trimmed by 10 bases and J by 0 bases, leaving 9 bases between them. CDR3 length equals 13 residues. CDR3 bases: TGTGCCACATACCGCTCGAACACCGGGGAGCTGTTTTTT. Translation gives CATYRSNTGELFF.

V usage is TRBV5-4 and J usage is TRBJ1-2, with D maybe TRBD1 (6 bases). Germline-derived CDR1 and CDR2 are SGHNT and YYREEE (reference sequence). V lost 4 bases to trimming and J lost 3 bases, with 16 bases between them. The length of the CDR3 is 15 residues. CDR3 bases: TGTGCCAGCAGCCACGGACAGCGGAGGGACTATGGCTACACCTTC. This gives the protein CASSHGQRRDYGYTF. The whole variable domain, filled in from reference TRBV5-4 and TRBJ1-2, reads ETGVTQSPTHLIKTRGQQVTLRCSSQSGHNTVSWYQQALGQGPQFIFQYYREEENGRGNFPPRFSGLQFPNYSSELNVNALELDDSALYLCASSHGQRRDYGYTFGSGTRLTVV.

This chain uses TRBV7-9 with TRBJ2-2; 12 nucleotides align to TRBD2. Germline loops: CDR1 SEHNR, CDR2 FQNEAQ (reference sequence). The V gene end was trimmed by 2 bases and the J gene end by 4 bases; junction bases not matched to a gene: 5. The CDR3 is 17 amino acids. The CDR3 here is CASSLQTSGSVTGELFF. For the CDR3, the DNA is TGTGCCAGCAGCTTACAGACTAGCGGGAGTGTCACCGGGGAGCTGTTTTTT.

The genes are TRBV19 and TRBJ1-1; 7 positions agree with TRBD1. Losses at the gene ends were 2 bases for V and 3 bases for J; bases not matched to a gene: 6. Germline-derived CDR1 and CDR2 are LNHDA and SQIVND (reference sequence). The CDR3 loop spans 15 amino acids. Written as DNA, the CDR3 is TGTGCCAGTAGTATAAAAGGGACAGCTTACACTGAAGCTTTCTTT. It is translated as CASSIKGTAYTEAFF.

The V and J genes are TRBV7-2 and TRBJ2-3; a possible D gene is TRBD2 (7 bases). Germline CDR1 SGHTA, CDR2 FQGNSA. The V gene lost 5 bases and the J gene lost 2 bases, with 26 bases spanning the gap. This CDR3 comprises 19 residues. This CDR3 is CASSPAGWGGRESTDTQYF. In DNA form, the CDR3 reads TGTGCCAGCAGCCCGGCCGGTTGGGGGGGGCGGGAGTCCACAGATACGCAGTATTTT. The full variable domain, completed using reference TRBV7-2 and TRBJ2-3, is GAGVSQSPSNKVTEKGKDVELRCDPISGHTALYWYRQSLGQGLEFLIYFQGNSAPDKSGLPSDRFSAERTGGSVSTLTIQRTQQEDSAVYLCASSPAGWGGRESTDTQYFGPGTRLTVL.

CDR3 sequence (DNA): TGTGCCAGCAGTCTAGCGGGAGGTCGAGGCAATGAGCAGTTCTTC. Translating it yields CASSLAGGRGNEQFF. The genes are TRBV28 and TRBJ2-1; TRBD2 aligns across 11 bases. The germline CDR1 and CDR2 sequences are MDHEN and SYDVKM. CDR3 length equals 15 residues. Trimming removed 5 bases from V and 6 bases from J; junction bases left unmatched: 6.

The DNA of the CDR3 is TGCAGCGTGGGCGCGGGTGAGACCCAGTACTTC. Its protein is CSVGAGETQYF. The V and J genes are TRBV29-1 and TRBJ2-5; a possible D gene is TRBD2 (5 bases). Germline-derived CDR1 and CDR2 are SQVTM and ANQGSEA. The CDR3 consists of 11 residues. V dropped 6 bases and J dropped 5 bases, with 10 bases sitting between them.

The chain couples TRBV5-1 to TRBJ2-5; unclear D gene. CDR1 and CDR2 from the germline V gene are SGHRS and YFSETQ. Trimming removed 7 bases from V and 5 bases from J, with 15 bases in between. CDR3 length: 13 residues. The CDR3 DNA follows: TGCGCCAGCTGCCCCGGACCAGGTGAGACCCAGTACTTC. Amino acid sequence: CASCPGPGETQYF.

The chain is built from TRBV5-4 and TRBJ2-7; TRBD2 matches at 7 bases. Trimming removed 3 bases from V and 1 base from J; junction bases left unmatched: 10. Germline V gene data show CDR1 as SGHNT and CDR2 as YYREEE (reference sequence). CDR3 length: 16 residues. CDR3 DNA: TGTGCCAGCAGCTGGGGAACTAGCGAACCTTCCTACGAGCAGTACTTC. Translating gives CASSWGTSEPSYEQYF.

The rearrangement links TRBV13 to TRBJ2-7; 7 positions match TRBD1. The CDR3 contains 15 residues. Germline loops: CDR1 PRHDT, CDR2 FYEKMQ (reference sequence). The J segment lost 4 bases and the V segment lost 0 bases, leaving 6 bases of the junction unmatched. Here the CDR3 DNA reads TGTGCCAGCAGCTTAGGAACAGGGGTCAGATACGAGCAGTACTTC. Its protein product is CASSLGTGVRYEQYF.

The chain carries TRBV5-1 and TRBJ2-5; D is tentatively TRBD1 or TRBD2 (5 bases each). This CDR3 comprises 14 residues. CDR1 is SGHRS and CDR2 is YFSETQ in the germline V gene. The V end lost 4 bases, the J end lost 2 bases, and 12 bases lay between the germline ends. DNA for the CDR3: TGCGCCAGCAGCAGCCGGGGCGATCAAGAGACCCAGTACTTC. Protein: CASSSRGDQETQYF.

This clone was observed a single time. This chain joins TRBV21-1 and TRBJ2-3; the tabulated D call, TRBD1, remains unverified against the DNA. TRBV21-1 is annotated as a pseudogene. CDR3 length: 17 amino acids. The CDR3 spells CASSSRRTGVGTDTQYF. The CDR3 nucleotides read TGTGCCAGCAGCAGCCGACGGACAGGGGTTGGCACAGATACGCAGTATTTT.

This chain joins TRBV5-1 and TRBJ2-5; either TRBD1 or TRBD2 may supply D (7 bases each). V gave up 4 bases and J gave up 3 bases, with 19 bases separating them. In germline, CDR1 is SGHRS, CDR2 YFSETQ. The CDR3 totals 16 residues. The CDR3 is CASSPRQGGGEETQYF. In DNA form, the CDR3 reads TGCGCCAGCAGCCCTCGACAGGGTGGGGGGGAAGAGACCCAGTACTTC.

DNA for the CDR3: TGTGCCAGCAGACCCCCGGGACTTATGTCCAATGAGCAGTTCTTC. Its translation is CASRPPGLMSNEQFF. The rearrangement joins TRBV2 to TRBJ2-1; TRBD2 is a possible D gene (6 bases). The CDR3 runs 15 residues. CDR1 and CDR2 from the germline V gene are SNHLY and FYNNEI. The V gene lost 6 bases and the J gene lost 6 bases, with 18 bases spanning the gap.

The chain carries TRBV5-1 and TRBJ1-2; no firm D call. The V end lost 7 bases, the J end lost 2 bases, and 12 bases lay between the germline ends. The germline gives CDR1 SGHRS, CDR2 YFSETQ. The CDR3 spans 13 residues. CDR3 region: CASGIRQNYGYTF. In nucleotides, the CDR3 is TGCGCCAGCGGCATTCGGCAGAACTATGGCTACACCTTC.

V usage is TRBV6-1 and J usage is TRBJ1-5, with no clear D. The V and J ends lost 0 bases and 1 base respectively, with 7 bases between them. The CDR3 sequence is 15 residues long. The V gene's germline CDR1 is MNHNS and CDR2 SASEGT. CDR3 amino acids: CASSEALGSNQPQHF. The CDR3 DNA sequence: TGTGCCAGCAGTGAAGCGTTAGGGAGCAATCAGCCCCAGCATTTT.

The genes are TRBV6-2 or TRBV6-3 and TRBJ2-3; 10 nucleotides agree with TRBD2. Per the germline V gene, CDR1 is MNHEY and CDR2 is SVGEGT. Trimming at V came to 4 bases and at J to 3 bases, leaving 7 bases not matched to a gene. The CDR3 extends over 16 amino acids. The CDR3 DNA sequence: TGTGCCAGCAGTTCTTCTAGCGGGGGTATGACAGATACGCAGTATTTT. Translated: CASSSSSGGMTDTQYF.

This chain connects TRBV4-2 to TRBJ2-7; the match to TRBD2 covers 13 bases. This CDR3 is 17 amino acids long. Germline V gene lookup returns CDR1 LGHNA and CDR2 YNFKEQ. The ends lost 4 bases at V and 5 bases at J; junction bases unmatched: 11. The CDR3 region is CASSRQLAGGPRNEQYF. Here the CDR3 DNA reads TGTGCCAGCAGCCGGCAACTAGCGGGAGGGCCAAGGAACGAGCAGTACTTC.

J is TRBJ2-1 and V is TRBV5-1; 7 bases are shared with TRBD1. V lost 4 bases and J lost 5; bases outside the gene matches: 9. Germline V lookup: CDR1 SGHRS, CDR2 YFSETQ. CDR3 length: 15 residues. The CDR3 is CASSPTGTDNNEQFF. CDR3 sequence (DNA): TGCGCCAGCAGCCCTACCGGGACAGATAACAATGAGCAGTTCTTC.

This chain links TRBV14 with TRBJ2-3, with TRBD2 matching over 9 bases. There are 16 residues in the CDR3. The trim removed 4 bases at V and 8 bases at J, leaving 13 bases unmatched. Germline values: CDR1 SGHDN, CDR2 FVKESK. The CDR3 loop reads CASSLDPGLALVTQYF. CDR3 bases: TGTGCCAGCAGCCTCGACCCGGGACTAGCCTTAGTTACGCAGTATTTT.

The chain links TRBV3-1 (or the pseudogene TRBV3-2) to TRBJ1-6; possibly TRBD1 for D (6 bases). V was pared by 0 bases and J by 7 bases, with 22 bases between. The CDR3 sequence is 19 residues long. Per the germline V gene, CDR1 is LGHDT and CDR2 is YNNKEL (reference sequence). The CDR3 sequence is CASSQDTAREGVGNSPLHF. The CDR3 DNA sequence: TGTGCCAGCAGCCAAGATACCGCCAGGGAGGGGGTAGGGAATTCACCCCTCCACTTT.

The V call is TRBV5-4, the J call TRBJ2-7; D is unresolved. The CDR3 is 13 residues long. V was pared by 0 bases and J by 2 bases, with 6 bases between. CDR1 is SGHNT, CDR2 YYREEE, per germline (reference sequence). The CDR3 DNA sequence: TGTGCCAGCAGCTTGGGCGGCCCCTACGAGCAGTACTTC. Its protein is CASSLGGPYEQYF.

The V call is TRBV7-9, the J call TRBJ2-7; D possibly corresponds to TRBD2 (6 bases). The CDR3 has 12 amino acids. V was clipped by 4 bases and J by 10 bases, with 14 bases between them. Germline CDR1 SEHNR, CDR2 FQNEAQ (reference sequence). The CDR3 reads CASSYPGGNQYF. As DNA, the CDR3 is TGTGCCAGCAGCTACCCCGGCGGGAACCAGTACTTC. Drawing the rest from reference TRBV7-9 and TRBJ2-7, the complete variable domain is DTGVSQNPRHKITKRGQNVTFRCDPISEHNRLYWYRQTLGQGPEFLTYFQNEAQLEKSRLLSDRFSAERPKGSFSTLEIQRTEQGDSAMYLCASSYPGGNQYFGPGTRLTVT.

This rearrangement joins TRBV7-9 to TRBJ2-7, with 7 bases aligning to TRBD1. Germline V gene sequence: CDR1 SEHNR, CDR2 FQNEAQ (reference sequence). V shed 4 bases and J 3 bases; nucleotides not matched to a gene: 6. The CDR3 runs to 14 residues. The DNA for the CDR3 is TGTGCCAGCAGCTCCCGGGACAGAAACTACGAGCAGTACTTC. Protein: CASSSRDRNYEQYF.

The chain links TRBV5-1 to TRBJ2-2; perhaps D is TRBD1 or TRBD2 (6 bases each). Trimming removed 1 base from V and 5 bases from J, with 15 bases in between. The germline V gene encodes CDR1 SGHRS and CDR2 YFSETQ. The CDR3 runs 16 residues. CDR3: CASSLLGGAGTGELFF. CDR3 DNA: TGCGCCAGCAGCTTGCTGGGGGGCGCGGGGACCGGGGAGCTGTTTTTT.

This clone was seen only once. The junction and the germline gene differ at one end; a read error may be behind it. The chain has TRBV18 and TRBJ2-4; TRBD1 matches 7 bases. The CDR3 spans 13 residues. Germline V gene sequence: CDR1 KGHSH, CDR2 LQKENI. CDR3 in DNA: TGTGCCAGCTCAACGGGACAGCCAGCCGGGCAGGACTTC. The encoded protein is CASSTGQPAGQDF.